This T cell receptor beta chain was sequenced for a study of T cell responses to AZD1222 COVID-19 vaccine. This clone has just one count. Its specificity is unknown. TCRdb keeps only in-frame clones here, not all; method: immunoSEQ multiplex PCR. The sample includes over 75,000 clones, around 90% of them seen just once. General observations from the study: Two AZD1222 doses significantly raised spike-specific TCR breadth and depth over controls. The study found vaccine-associated CD4 TCRs spanning spike, dominant at 160-218 and 743-854. Repertoires in all cases were sampled only once the peak T cell response had passed.

Sample: peripheral blood, taken on day 0 of AZD1222 vaccination. The TCR was taken from an adult in good health.

The CDR3 DNA is TGTGCCAGCAAGAGCCAGACGGTCGAGCTAATGCGGCTGGGTCAAGAGACCCAGTACTTC. Translation: CASKSQTVELMRLGQETQYF. The rearrangement joins TRBV14 to TRBJ2-5; D is undetermined. V was cut by 7 bases and J by 2 bases, with 32 bases left in between. Per germline, CDR1 SGHDN and CDR2 FVKESK. The CDR3 consists of 20 residues.